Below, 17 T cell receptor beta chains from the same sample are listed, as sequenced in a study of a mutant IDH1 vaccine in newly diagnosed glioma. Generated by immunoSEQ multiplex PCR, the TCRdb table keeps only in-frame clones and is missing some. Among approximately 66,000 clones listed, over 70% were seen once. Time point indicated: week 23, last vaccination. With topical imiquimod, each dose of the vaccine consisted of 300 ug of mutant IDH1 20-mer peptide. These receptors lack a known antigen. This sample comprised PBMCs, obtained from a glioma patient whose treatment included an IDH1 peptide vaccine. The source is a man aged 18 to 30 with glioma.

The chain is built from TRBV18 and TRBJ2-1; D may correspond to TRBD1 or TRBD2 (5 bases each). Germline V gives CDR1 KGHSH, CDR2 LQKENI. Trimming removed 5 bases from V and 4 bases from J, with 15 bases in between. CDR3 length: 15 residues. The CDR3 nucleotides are TGTGCCAGCTCATCCATTAGCGCAGGGTACAATGAGCAGTTCTTC. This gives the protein CASSSISAGYNEQFF.

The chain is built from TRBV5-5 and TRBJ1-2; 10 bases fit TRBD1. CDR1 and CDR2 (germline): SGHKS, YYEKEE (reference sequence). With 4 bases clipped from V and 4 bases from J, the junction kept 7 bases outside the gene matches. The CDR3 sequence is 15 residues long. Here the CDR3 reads CASSLGTGAFYGYTF. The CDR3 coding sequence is TGTGCCAGCAGCCTCGGGACAGGGGCCTTCTATGGCTACACCTTC.

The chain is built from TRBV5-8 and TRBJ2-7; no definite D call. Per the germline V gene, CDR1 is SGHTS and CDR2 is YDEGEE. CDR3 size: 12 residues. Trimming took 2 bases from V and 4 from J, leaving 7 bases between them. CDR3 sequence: CASSLQPYEQYF. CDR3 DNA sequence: TGTGCCAGCAGCTTACAACCTTACGAGCAGTACTTC.

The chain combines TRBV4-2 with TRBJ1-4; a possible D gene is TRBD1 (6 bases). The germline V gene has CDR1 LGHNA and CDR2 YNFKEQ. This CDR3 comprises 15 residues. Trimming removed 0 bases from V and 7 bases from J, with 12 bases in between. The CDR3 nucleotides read TGTGCCAGCAGCCAAGATACAGGGAGTAGTGAAAAACTGTTTTTT. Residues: CASSQDTGSSEKLFF.

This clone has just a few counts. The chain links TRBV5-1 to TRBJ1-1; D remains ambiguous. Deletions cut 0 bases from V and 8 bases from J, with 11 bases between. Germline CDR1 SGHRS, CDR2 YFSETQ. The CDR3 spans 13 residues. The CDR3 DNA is TGCGCCAGCAGCTTGGCAGTGCAATCCGAAGCTTTCTTT. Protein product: CASSLAVQSEAFF. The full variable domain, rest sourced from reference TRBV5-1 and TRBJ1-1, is KAGVTQTPRYLIKTRGQQVTLSCSPISGHRSVSWYQQTPGQGLQFLFEYFSETQRNKGNFPGRFSGRQFSNSRSEMNVSTLELGDSALYLCASSLAVQSEAFFGQGTRLTVV.

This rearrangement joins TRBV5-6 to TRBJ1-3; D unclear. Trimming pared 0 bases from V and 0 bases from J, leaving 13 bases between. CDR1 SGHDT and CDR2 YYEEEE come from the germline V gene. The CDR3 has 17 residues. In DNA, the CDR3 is TGTGCCAGCAGCTTGGGTGCAAGGGCCAACTCTGGAAACACCATATATTTT. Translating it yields CASSLGARANSGNTIYF.

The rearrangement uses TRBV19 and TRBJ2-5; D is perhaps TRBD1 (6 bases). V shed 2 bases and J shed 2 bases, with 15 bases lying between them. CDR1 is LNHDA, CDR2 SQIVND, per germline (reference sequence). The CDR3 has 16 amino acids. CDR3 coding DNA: TGTGCCAGTAGTATAACAGGGTCGTCAATTCAAGAGACCCAGTACTTC. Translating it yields CASSITGSSIQETQYF.

As DNA, the CDR3 is TGCGCCAGCAGCCAAGAGTGGGGTTATGCAACTGAAGCTTTCTTT. Translated: CASSQEWGYATEAFF. The gene calls are TRBV4-3 and TRBJ1-1; D ambiguous. CDR1 LGHNA and CDR2 YSLEER come from the germline V gene. This CDR3 comprises 15 residues. V lost 0 bases, J lost 5 bases, and 13 bases lay in between.

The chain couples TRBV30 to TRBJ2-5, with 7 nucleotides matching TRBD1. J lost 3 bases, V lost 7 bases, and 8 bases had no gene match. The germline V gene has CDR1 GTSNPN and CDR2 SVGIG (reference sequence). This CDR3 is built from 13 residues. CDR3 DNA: TGTGCCTCCTGCACCGGGACAGAAGAGACCCAGTACTTC. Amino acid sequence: CASCTGTEETQYF.

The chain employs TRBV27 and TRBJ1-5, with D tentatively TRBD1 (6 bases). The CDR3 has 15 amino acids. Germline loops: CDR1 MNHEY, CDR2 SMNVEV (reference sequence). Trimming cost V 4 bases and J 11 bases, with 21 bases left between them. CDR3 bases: TGTGCCAGCAGTTCCTCCCTTGGAGGGGGGTCAGCCCAGCATTTT. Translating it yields CASSSSLGGGSAQHF.

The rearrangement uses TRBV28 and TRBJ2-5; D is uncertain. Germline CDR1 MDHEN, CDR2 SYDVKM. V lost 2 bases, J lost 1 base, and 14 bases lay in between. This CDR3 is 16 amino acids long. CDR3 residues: CASSLGPQSIQETQYF. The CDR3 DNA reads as TGTGCCAGCAGTTTAGGGCCCCAGTCGATCCAAGAGACCCAGTACTTC. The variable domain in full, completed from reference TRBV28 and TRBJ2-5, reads DVKVTQSSRYLVKRTGEKVFLECVQDMDHENMFWYRQDPGLGLRLIYFSYDVKMKEKGDIPEGYSVSREKKERFSLILESASTNQTSMYLCASSLGPQSIQETQYFGPGTRLLVL.

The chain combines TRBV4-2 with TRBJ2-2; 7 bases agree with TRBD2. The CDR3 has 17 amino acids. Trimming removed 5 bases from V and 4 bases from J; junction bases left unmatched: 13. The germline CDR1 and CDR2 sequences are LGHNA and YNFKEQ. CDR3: CASSGGSSGVGTGELFF. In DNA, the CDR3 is TGTGCCAGCAGCGGGGGGTCCAGCGGGGTGGGCACCGGGGAGCTGTTTTTT.

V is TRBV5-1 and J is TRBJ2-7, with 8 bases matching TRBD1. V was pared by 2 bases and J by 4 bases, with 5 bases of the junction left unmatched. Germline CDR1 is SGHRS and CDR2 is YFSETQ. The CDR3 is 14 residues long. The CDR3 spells CASSFGDRPYEQYF. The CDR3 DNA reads TGCGCCAGCAGCTTTGGGGACAGGCCTTACGAGCAGTACTTC.

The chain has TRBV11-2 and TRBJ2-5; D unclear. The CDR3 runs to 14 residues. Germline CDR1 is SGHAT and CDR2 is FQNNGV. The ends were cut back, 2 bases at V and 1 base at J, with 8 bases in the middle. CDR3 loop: CASSLQAVQETQYF. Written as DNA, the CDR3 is TGTGCCAGCAGCTTACAGGCAGTCCAAGAGACCCAGTACTTC.

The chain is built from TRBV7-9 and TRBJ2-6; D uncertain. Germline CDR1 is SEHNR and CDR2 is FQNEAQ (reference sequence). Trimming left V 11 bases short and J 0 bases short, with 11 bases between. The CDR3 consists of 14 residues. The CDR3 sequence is CAPELSSGANVLTF. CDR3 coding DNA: TGTGCCCCCGAACTGAGCTCTGGGGCCAACGTCCTGACTTTC.

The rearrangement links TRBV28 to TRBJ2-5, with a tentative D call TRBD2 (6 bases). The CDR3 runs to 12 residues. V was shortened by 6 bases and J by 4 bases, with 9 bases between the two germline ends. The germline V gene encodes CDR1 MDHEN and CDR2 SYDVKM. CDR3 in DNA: TGTGCCAGCAGCTGGGACTCAGAGACCCAGTACTTC. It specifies CASSWDSETQYF.

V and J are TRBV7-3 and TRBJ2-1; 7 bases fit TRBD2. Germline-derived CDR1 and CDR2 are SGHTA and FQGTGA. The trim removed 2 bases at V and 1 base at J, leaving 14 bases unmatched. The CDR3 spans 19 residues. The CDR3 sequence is CASSLSAAGGGYSYNEQFF. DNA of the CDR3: TGTGCCAGCAGCTTATCTGCGGCCGGGGGAGGGTATTCCTACAATGAGCAGTTCTTC.